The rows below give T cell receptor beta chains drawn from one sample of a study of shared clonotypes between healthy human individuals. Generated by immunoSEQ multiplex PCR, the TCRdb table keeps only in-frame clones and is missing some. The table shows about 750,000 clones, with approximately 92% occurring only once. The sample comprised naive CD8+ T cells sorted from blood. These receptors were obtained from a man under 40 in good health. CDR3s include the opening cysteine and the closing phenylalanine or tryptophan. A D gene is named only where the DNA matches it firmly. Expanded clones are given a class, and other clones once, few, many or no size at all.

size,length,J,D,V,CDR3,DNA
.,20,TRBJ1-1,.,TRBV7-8,CASSLARTSPTRGRGTEAFF,TGTGCCAGCAGCTTAGCAAGAACTTCCCCCACACGGGGGAGGGGAACTGAAGCTTTCTTT
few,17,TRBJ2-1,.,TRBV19,CASSIGERGHSYNEQFF,TGTGCCAGTAGTATAGGGGAACGTGGGCACTCCTACAATGAGCAGTTCTTC
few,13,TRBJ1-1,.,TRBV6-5,CASSYSGGTEAFF,TGTGCCAGCAGTTACTCGGGAGGGACCGAAGCTTTCTTT
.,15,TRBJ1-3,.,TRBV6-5,CASSYSTSSGNTIYF,TGTGCCAGCAGTTACTCGACTTCATCTGGAAACACCATATATTTT
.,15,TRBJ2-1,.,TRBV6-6,CASCSLAEAYNEQFF,TGTGCCAGCTGCTCTTTAGCCGAGGCCTACAATGAGCAGTTCTTC
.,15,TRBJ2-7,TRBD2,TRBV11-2,CASSTATSGNHEQYF,TGTGCCAGCAGCACCGCGACTAGCGGGAACCACGAGCAGTACTTC
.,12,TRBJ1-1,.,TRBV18,CASSPGYTEAFF,TGTGCCAGCTCACCAGGGTACACTGAAGCTTTCTTT
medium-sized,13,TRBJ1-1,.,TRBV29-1,CSVASGRATEAFF,TGCAGCGTTGCGTCAGGGAGGGCTACTGAAGCTTTCTTT
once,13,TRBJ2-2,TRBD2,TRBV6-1,CASSSGGTGELFF,TGTGCCAGCAGTAGCGGGGGCACCGGGGAGCTGTTTTTT
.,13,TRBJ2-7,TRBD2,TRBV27,CASSLTSEYEQYF,TGTGCCAGCAGTTTGACTAGCGAATACGAGCAGTACTTC
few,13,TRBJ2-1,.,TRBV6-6,CATAWVLGDEQFF,TGTGCCACCGCGTGGGTTCTCGGGGATGAGCAGTTCTTC
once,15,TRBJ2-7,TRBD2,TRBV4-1,CASSQVSTSGYEQYF,TGCGCCAGCAGCCAAGTTTCGACTAGCGGTTACGAGCAGTACTTC
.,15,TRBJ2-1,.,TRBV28,CASSLFSGTYNEQFF,TGTGCCAGCAGTTTATTTAGCGGAACCTACAATGAGCAGTTCTTC
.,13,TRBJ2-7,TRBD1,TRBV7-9,CASSFDRDDEQYF,TGTGCCAGCAGCTTTGACAGGGATGACGAGCAGTACTTC
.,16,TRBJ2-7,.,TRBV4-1,CASSQAGADASYEQYF,TGCGCCAGCAGCCAAGCTGGTGCAGACGCCTCCTACGAGCAGTACTTC
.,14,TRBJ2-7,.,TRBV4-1,CASSLRTEPYEQYF,TGCGCCAGCAGCCTGAGGACTGAACCCTACGAGCAGTACTTC
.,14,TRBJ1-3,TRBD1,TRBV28,CASSFDRVEDTIYF,TGTGCCAGCAGTTTCGACAGGGTCGAAGACACCATATATTTT
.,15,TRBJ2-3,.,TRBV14,CASSQTMGMVDTQYF,TGTGCCAGCAGCCAGACTATGGGAATGGTGGATACGCAGTATTTT
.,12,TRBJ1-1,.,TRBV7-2,CASSPRGSEAFF,TGTGCCAGCAGCCCCCGGGGCTCAGAAGCTTTCTTT
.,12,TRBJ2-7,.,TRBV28,CASSSVHYEQYF,TGTGCCAGCAGTTCAGTACATTACGAGCAGTACTTC
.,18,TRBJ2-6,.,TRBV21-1,CASSKLLKGRSGANVLTF,TGTGCCAGCAGCAAACTTCTCAAGGGTAGGTCTGGGGCCAACGTCCTGACTTTC
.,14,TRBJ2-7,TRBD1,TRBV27,CASRADRGRDEQYF,TGTGCCAGCAGAGCCGACAGGGGGCGTGACGAGCAGTACTTC
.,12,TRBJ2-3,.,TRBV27,CASSLGSDTQYF,TGTGCCAGCTCCCTTGGGTCGGATACGCAGTATTTT
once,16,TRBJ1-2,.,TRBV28,CASSSTRAVGHYGYTF,TGTGCCAGCAGTTCTACTCGGGCCGTCGGGCACTATGGCTACACCTTC
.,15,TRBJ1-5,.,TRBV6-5,CASSYSTTGGAPQHF,TGTGCCAGCAGTTACTCGACGACAGGCGGAGCGCCCCAGCATTTT
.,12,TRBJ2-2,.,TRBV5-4,CASSSYPGELFF,TGTGCCAGCAGCTCCTATCCCGGGGAGCTGTTTTTT
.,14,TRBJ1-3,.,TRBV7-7,CASSLPGDGNTIYF,TGTGCTAGCAGCTTACCAGGGGACGGAAACACCATATATTTT
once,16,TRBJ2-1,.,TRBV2,CASSTSRESTYNEQFF,TGTGCCAGCAGTACCTCCAGGGAAAGTACTTACAATGAGCAGTTCTTC
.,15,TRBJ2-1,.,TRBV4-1,CASSQVQGRGNEQFF,TGCGCCAGCAGCCAAGTCCAAGGGCGGGGCAATGAGCAGTTCTTC
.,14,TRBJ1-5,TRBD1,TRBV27,CASSSDRGNQPQHF,TGTGCCAGCAGTTCGGACAGGGGCAATCAGCCCCAGCATTTT
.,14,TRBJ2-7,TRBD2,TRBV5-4,CASSTSGSGYEQYF,TGTGCCAGCAGTACTAGCGGGAGCGGCTACGAGCAGTACTTC
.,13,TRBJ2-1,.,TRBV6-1,CASSEVGGNEQFF,TGTGCCAGCAGTGAAGTTGGGGGGAATGAGCAGTTCTTC
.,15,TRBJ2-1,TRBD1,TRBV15,CATSTPGQGYNEQFF,TGTGCCACCAGCACCCCGGGACAGGGCTACAATGAGCAGTTCTTC
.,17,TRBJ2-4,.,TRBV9,CASSVGSSTEFLNIQYF,TGTGCCAGCAGCGTAGGTTCGTCGACAGAATTTCTAAACATTCAGTACTTC
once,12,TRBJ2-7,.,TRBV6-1,CASSERAYEQYF,TGTGCCAGCAGTGAACGGGCGTACGAGCAGTACTTC
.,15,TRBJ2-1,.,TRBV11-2,CASSQGSGLYNEQFF,TGTGCCAGCAGTCAGGGTTCGGGACTTTACAATGAGCAGTTCTTC
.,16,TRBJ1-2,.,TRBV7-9,CASSTNPPPVNYGYTF,TGTGCCAGCAGCACCAACCCGCCCCCCGTTAACTATGGCTACACCTTC
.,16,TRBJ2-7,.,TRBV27,CASRRGRAEIGYEQYF,TGTGCCAGCAGGAGGGGCAGGGCCGAAATCGGGTACGAGCAGTACTTC
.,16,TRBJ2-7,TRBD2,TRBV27,CASSLLQAGGSREQYF,TGTGCCAGCAGTTTACTCCAAGCGGGAGGAAGCCGCGAGCAGTACTTC
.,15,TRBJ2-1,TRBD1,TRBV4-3,CASSQRDRVDNEQFF,TGCGCCAGCAGCCAACGGGACAGGGTTGACAATGAGCAGTTCTTC
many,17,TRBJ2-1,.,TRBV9,CASSKEGRGHSENEQFF,TGTGCCAGCAGCAAGGAAGGACGGGGCCATTCGGAGAATGAGCAGTTCTTC